The TCR beta chain described here comes from a study of blood T cell repertoires in COVID-19. On the study more broadly: Samples of COVID-19 (acute and convalescent) were obtained from the United States, Italy and Spain. The cDNA or gDNA used as material had been derived from T cells, B-cell-depleted T cells, or PBMCs.

Per the study methods: Estimation of nucleated cell counts relied on the amplification of reference gene primers. Produced via immunoSEQ multiplex PCR; TCRdb's table is partial and in-frame only. Clone size and the V and J calls come from that table; the DNA yielded D and trimming. The table has about 100,000 clones, around four fifths seen once. The germline CDR1 and CDR2 sequences are LNHDA and SQIVND (reference sequence). This CDR3 comprises 15 residues. The ends lost 3 bases at V and 2 bases at J; junction bases unmatched: 3. The source is a man in his fifties or sixties with active or convalescent COVID-19. The rearrangement links TRBV19 to TRBJ2-1; 8 bases line up with TRBD2. The sample comprised peripheral blood. Here the CDR3 DNA reads TGTGCCAGTAGTATTGCTAGCGGGCCCTACAATGAGCAGTTCTTC. It codes for CASSIASGPYNEQFF.